The next 32 T cell receptor beta chains were all read from a single sample in a study of glioma-infiltrating T cells. Amplification of TCR alpha and beta CDR3 regions from RNA used iRepertoire nested multiplex PCR. TCRdb fed the multiplex PCR reads into MiXCR, producing one record per CDR3 protein. The repertoire holds a few hundred thousand distinct CDR3 sequences, with 41% as singletons. The material sequenced was glioma tissue, nonneoplastic brain tissue, or PBMCs (not recorded which). These TCRs come from a human donor with low-grade glioma or glioblastoma, undergoing nonglioma brain surgery, or in good health (not recorded which).

V and J are TRBV6-1 and TRBJ1-3, with 7 positions matching TRBD1. This CDR3 is built from 14 residues. Germline values: CDR1 MNHNS, CDR2 SASEGT. V trimming: 7 bases; J trimming: 8 bases; junction bases outside the gene matches: 11. The CDR3 nucleotides read TGTGCCAGCATCCCGGGACAGAGGAGAGACACCATATATTTT. It yields the protein CASIPGQRRDTIYF.

This clonotype was seen a few times. This chain uses TRBV6-1 with TRBJ2-5; 10 positions agree with TRBD1. Germline CDR1 is MNHNS and CDR2 is SASEGT. The junction had 14 bases not matched to a gene; V was cut back by 5 bases and J by 2 bases. The CDR3 totals 18 residues. The CDR3 bases are TGTGCCAGCAGTACGGCCGGGACAGGGGATAACCTTCAAGAGACCCAGTACTTC. Its protein is CASSTAGTGDNLQETQYF.

The gene calls are TRBV2 and TRBJ1-1, with D unresolved. Germline loops: CDR1 SNHLY, CDR2 FYNNEI. The CDR3 length is 10 residues. V shed 6 bases and J shed 6 bases, with 5 bases lying between them. The CDR3 region is CASRPPEAFF. CDR3 in DNA: TGTGCCAGCAGGCCTCCTGAAGCTTTCTTT.

The chain's CDR3 is CASSFGLGQAYEQYF. The CDR3 bases are TGTGCCAGCAGTTTTGGTTTGGGACAGGCCTACGAGCAGTACTTC. The J gene is TRBJ2-7, the V gene TRBV28; 8 bases line up with TRBD1. V dropped 3 bases and J dropped 2; count of bases not matched to a gene: 6. This CDR3 has 15 residues. Germline CDR1 and CDR2: MDHEN and SYDVKM.

In regard to this clonotype: This may come from a read error, since a much larger clone is one base off. CDR3 sequence reads: CATSRGGRVSYEKYF. CDR3 sequence (DNA): TGTGCCACCAGCAGAGGCGGGAGAGTCTCCTACGAGAAGTACTTC. The chain employs TRBV15 and TRBJ2-7; 7 bases align to TRBD2. The CDR3 runs to 15 residues. From germline, CDR1 is LNHNV and CDR2 YYDKDF (reference sequence).

As regards this clonotype: At one of its ends the junction is not consistent with the germline gene, which may arise from a read error. The chain joins TRBV6-2 or TRBV6-3 to TRBJ2-5, with unresolved D. CDR1 is MNHEY and CDR2 is SVGEGT in the germline V gene. CDR3 length: 11 amino acids. The CDR3 spells CASTYSLAQYF. The CDR3 DNA follows: TGTGCCAGCACTTACTCCCTGGCCCAGTACTTC.

The sample holds many counts of this clonotype. The chain recombines TRBV15 with TRBJ1-1; D is undetermined. CDR1 and CDR2 (germline): LNHNV, YYDKDF (reference sequence). The CDR3 has 13 residues. The germline V and J ends were trimmed by 2 bases and 2 bases, with 6 bases remaining between them. DNA for the CDR3: TGTGCCACCAGCAGACGCCCAAACACTGAAGCTTTCTTT. It encodes CATSRRPNTEAFF.

In the case of this clonotype: A much larger clone lies one base from this, so it may be a read error. The rearrangement links TRBV6-6 to TRBJ2-7; a weak D match, TRBD1 (6 bases). CDR1 and CDR2 from the germline V gene are MNHNY and SVGAGI (reference sequence). There are 16 residues in the CDR3. This CDR3 reads CANSYSFRGTSYEQYF. For the CDR3, the DNA is TGTGCCAACAGTTACTCGTTCAGGGGAACTTCCTACGAGCAGTACTTC.

This clonotype was seen a handful of times. The chain is built from TRBV4-2 and TRBJ2-7, with 10 bases matching TRBD2. J lost 2 bases, V lost 0 bases, and 4 bases had no gene match. This CDR3 is 16 amino acids long. Germline CDR1 reads LGHNA; CDR2 reads YNFKEQ. The CDR3 region is CASSQEGLASTYEQYF. In DNA form, the CDR3 reads TGTGCCAGCAGCCAAGAGGGACTAGCGTCAACCTACGAGCAGTACTTC.

This clonotype was detected many times. V usage is TRBV28 and J usage is TRBJ2-3; no clear D gene. CDR1 MDHEN and CDR2 SYDVKM come from the germline V gene. V gave up 4 bases and J gave up 1 base, with 9 bases separating them. CDR3 length: 14 residues. The CDR3 bases are TGTGCCAGCAGTTCTGCGGCGGGCACAGATACGCAGTATTTT. This encodes CASSSAAGTDTQYF.

This clonotype was recorded many times. The V call is TRBV20-1, the J call TRBJ2-3; possibly TRBD1 for D (5 bases). Germline V CDR1 and CDR2: DFQATT, SNEGSKA (reference sequence). The V end was cut by 5 bases, the J end by 0 bases, with 12 bases between. There are 14 residues in the CDR3. Here the CDR3 reads CSALAGLSTDTQYF. The CDR3 DNA is TGCAGTGCTCTGGCAGGGCTTAGCACAGATACGCAGTATTTT.

This clonotype appeared many times. This chain uses TRBV7-2 with TRBJ2-3; 7 nucleotides match TRBD2. The V gene's germline CDR1 is SGHTA and CDR2 FQGNSA. This CDR3 comprises 15 residues. With V trimmed by 2 bases and J by 3 bases, 5 bases remained unmatched. CDR3 nucleotide sequence: TGTGCCAGCAGCTTATTCAGCGGGAATACAGATACGCAGTATTTT. It is translated as CASSLFSGNTDTQYF. The full variable domain, its missing parts supplied by reference TRBV7-2 and TRBJ2-3, is GAGVSQSPSNKVTEKGKDVELRCDPISGHTALYWYRQSLGQGLEFLIYFQGNSAPDKSGLPSDRFSAERTGGSVSTLTIQRTQQEDSAVYLCASSLFSGNTDTQYFGPGTRLTVL.

This clonotype has more than one count but fewer than ten. The chain is built from TRBV7-3 and TRBJ2-1, with D tentatively TRBD1 or TRBD2 (6 bases each). The CDR3 extends over 13 amino acids. V lost 6 bases to trimming and J lost 4 bases, with 10 bases between them. Per the germline V gene, CDR1 is SGHTA and CDR2 is FQGTGA. CDR3 sequence reads: CASSRGGYNEQFF. DNA for the CDR3: TGTGCCAGCAGTAGAGGGGGGTACAATGAGCAGTTCTTC.

V gene TRBV18 combines with J gene TRBJ1-6; the D gene is possibly TRBD1 (5 bases). The CDR3 spans 14 residues. V lost 3 bases and J 9 bases, leaving 12 bases between the germline ends. CDR1 is KGHSH and CDR2 is LQKENI in the germline V gene. CDR3 nucleotide sequence: TGTGCCAGCTCACCGGATAGGGGAGTTTCACCCCTCCACTTT. It encodes CASSPDRGVSPLHF.

The V call is TRBV6-5, the J call TRBJ1-1; D not certain. V lost 6 bases to trimming and J lost 2 bases, with 16 bases between them. Looked up from germline, CDR1 is MNHEY and CDR2 is SVGAGI. The CDR3 totals 15 residues. Here the CDR3 reads CASRLSRAYNTEAFF. CDR3 in DNA: TGTGCCAGCAGATTAAGTCGGGCGTATAACACTGAAGCTTTCTTT.

This chain uses TRBV28 with TRBJ2-1; 9 positions match TRBD2. CDR1 and CDR2 (germline): MDHEN, SYDVKM. The CDR3 covers 18 residues. J lost 10 bases, V lost 3 bases, and 19 bases had no gene match. The CDR3 loop reads CASSLGTALAGSSYEQFF. CDR3 nucleotides: TGTGCCAGCAGTTTGGGGACAGCCCTAGCGGGAAGTTCCTACGAGCAGTTCTTC.

Of note for this clonotype: A read error may explain this, as a much larger clone is one base away. The rearrangement uses TRBV27 and TRBJ2-7; D is unclear. The CDR3 is 16 amino acids. Germline V gene data show CDR1 as MNHEY and CDR2 as SMNVEV (reference sequence). Written as DNA, the CDR3 is TGTGCCAGCAGTCCGCTGCCGGTACAGTCGCCCTACGAGCAGTGCTTC. Encoded protein: CASSPLPVQSPYEQCF.

For this clonotype: This clone may be a read error of a much larger clone one base away. The chain recombines TRBV27 with TRBJ2-5; tentative D call: TRBD1 (5 bases). Germline V gives CDR1 MNHEY, CDR2 SMNVEV (reference sequence). This CDR3 contains 13 residues. The CDR3 protein is CASSPTVMETKYF. CDR3 bases: TGTGCCAGCAGCCCGACAGTTATGGAGACCAAGTACTTC.

This clonotype was seen a handful of times. This rearrangement joins TRBV24-1 to TRBJ2-1; D uncertain. There are 15 residues in the CDR3. V shed 1 base and J shed 8 bases, with 14 bases lying between them. Germline V gene sequence: CDR1 KGHDR, CDR2 SFDVKD. CDR3 sequence (DNA): TGTGCCACCAGTGATTTAGCGACGGTTGAGCATGAGCAGTTCTTC. This gives the protein CATSDLATVEHEQFF.

To note about this clonotype: The junction does not match germline at one end; this may be a read error. V and J are TRBV28 and TRBJ1-1, with D maybe TRBD1 (5 bases). CDR1 and CDR2 from the germline V gene are MDHEN and SYDVKM. The CDR3 is 11 amino acids. For the CDR3, the DNA is TGTGCCGGCAGTCAACAGGCTGAAGCTTTCTTT. Translating gives CAGSQQAEAFF. The full variable domain, its missing parts supplied by reference TRBV28 and TRBJ1-1, is DVKVTQSSRYLVKRTGEKVFLECVQDMDHENMFWYRQDPGLGLRLIYFSYDVKMKEKGDIPEGYSVSREKKERFSLILESASTNQTSMYLCAGSQQAEAFFGQGTRLTVV.

This clonotype was recorded many times. As DNA, the CDR3 is TGTGCCAGCAGTTACGCCGGGAGGCGGTACAATGAGCAGTTCTTC. Encoded protein: CASSYAGRRYNEQFF. The chain combines TRBV6-6 with TRBJ2-1, with TRBD2 identical over 7 bases. Germline CDR1 reads MNHNY; CDR2 reads SVGAGI (reference sequence). The trim removed 2 bases at V and 4 bases at J, leaving 5 bases unmatched. The CDR3 spans 15 residues.

The chain carries TRBV18 and TRBJ1-2; possible D gene TRBD1, 6 bases. The CDR3 contains 15 residues. Germline-derived CDR1 and CDR2 are KGHSH and LQKENI. Deletions cut 8 bases from V and 5 bases from J, with 21 bases between. The CDR3 reads CASTIDRTAWYGYTF. The DNA of the CDR3 is TGTGCCAGCACAATTGACAGGACCGCTTGGTATGGCTACACCTTC. Looking up the rest from reference TRBV18 and TRBJ1-2 gives the full variable domain: NAGVMQNPRHLVRRRGQEARLRCSPMKGHSHVYWYRQLPEEGLKFMVYLQKENIIDESGMPKERFSAEFPKEGPSILRIQQVVRGDSAAYFCASTIDRTAWYGYTFGSGTRLTVV.

Concerning this clonotype itself: This CDR3 is missing its conserved last phenylalanine or tryptophan, likely due to a read error. V usage is TRBV27 and J usage is TRBJ1-2; D may be TRBD1 (5 bases). V was trimmed by 3 bases and J by 8 bases, leaving 16 bases between them. The CDR3 sequence is 14 residues long. Germline-derived CDR1 and CDR2 are MNHEY and SMNVEV (reference sequence). CDR3 protein: CASSLGQSGYGYTL. Here the CDR3 DNA reads TGTGCCAGCAGTTTGGGGCAAAGCGGCTACGGCTACACCTTA.

This clonotype has just a few counts. The chain recombines TRBV2 with TRBJ1-5; TRBD1 aligns across 7 bases. This CDR3 contains 14 residues. J lost 1 base, V lost 6 bases, and 3 bases had no gene match. Germline V gene lookup returns CDR1 SNHLY and CDR2 FYNNEI. CDR3 sequence: CASSPGQSNQPQHF. The DNA of the CDR3 is TGTGCCAGCAGCCCGGGACAGAGCAATCAGCCCCAGCATTTT.

J is TRBJ2-2 and V is TRBV6-2 or TRBV6-3, with D tentatively TRBD2 (6 bases). Deletions cut 2 bases from V and 7 bases from J, with 20 bases between. The germline V gene has CDR1 MNHEY and CDR2 SVGEGT. This CDR3 is built from 17 residues. CDR3 residues: CASSYLGGKYEGGELFF. In nucleotides, the CDR3 is TGTGCCAGCAGTTACCTCGGGGGAAAATACGAGGGCGGGGAGCTGTTTTTT.

There are a few counts of this clonotype. The chain joins TRBV20-1 to TRBJ2-6, with D unresolved. The germline V gene encodes CDR1 DFQATT and CDR2 SNEGSKA (reference sequence). V shed 6 bases and J shed 4 bases, with 4 bases lying between them. The CDR3 loop spans 11 amino acids. The CDR3 nucleotides read TGCAGTGCAAAAGGGGCCAACGTCCTGACTTTC. Protein: CSAKGANVLTF.

This chain connects TRBV29-1 to TRBJ2-7; TRBD2 agrees at 9 bases. The CDR3 loop spans 13 amino acids. CDR1 is SQVTM and CDR2 is ANQGSEA in the germline V gene. Unmatched junction bases numbered 6, after V lost 5 bases and J lost 4 bases. CDR3 loop: CSVLAGAMYEQYF. The DNA of the CDR3 is TGCAGCGTTTTAGCGGGGGCTATGTACGAGCAGTACTTC.

This clonotype occurred many times. The CDR3 bases are TGCAGTGCTAGCAGGCACCAGTCCTACGAGCAGTACTTC. Translating it yields CSASRHQSYEQYF. This chain uses TRBV20-1 with TRBJ2-7; D is undetermined. This CDR3 has 13 amino acids. In germline, CDR1 is DFQATT, CDR2 SNEGSKA (reference sequence). V lost 3 bases to trimming and J lost 1 base, with 10 bases between them.

CDR3 residues: CASSQDTAGGHGANVLTF. The DNA for the CDR3 is TGCGCCAGCAGCCAAGATACAGCGGGAGGGCATGGGGCCAACGTCCTGACTTTC. The chain joins TRBV4-1 to TRBJ2-6; 10 bases are shared with TRBD2. This CDR3 has 18 residues. Trimming removed 0 bases from V and 3 bases from J; junction bases left unmatched: 5. CDR1 is MGHRA, CDR2 YSYEKL, per germline.

V gene TRBV24-1 combines with J gene TRBJ1-2; 8 bases fit TRBD1. CDR3 length: 14 amino acids. Trimming took 9 bases from V and 3 from J; bases not matched to a gene: 8. Germline V gene lookup returns CDR1 KGHDR and CDR2 SFDVKD. CDR3 sequence reads: CATAAGGSDYGYTF. The CDR3, as DNA: TGTGCCACCGCCGCAGGGGGCTCTGACTATGGCTACACCTTC.

This clonotype was recorded at least ten times. The chain is built from TRBV6-2 or TRBV6-3 and TRBJ2-1; D tentatively fits TRBD1 or TRBD2 (6 bases each). Looked up from germline, CDR1 is MNHEY and CDR2 is SVGEGT. CDR3 length equals 15 residues. V was trimmed by 2 bases and J by 4 bases, leaving 12 bases between them. CDR3 bases: TGTGCCAGCAGTTACAGCCTAGGGGGGTACAATGAGCAGTTCTTC. This encodes CASSYSLGGYNEQFF.

This rearrangement joins TRBV12-3 or TRBV12-4 to TRBJ2-2, with a tentative D call TRBD1 (8 bases). The V end was cut by 1 base, the J end by 6 bases, with 12 bases between. The CDR3 extends over 15 amino acids. CDR3 in amino acids: CASSLGQGRAGELFF. The CDR3 DNA reads as TGTGCCAGCAGTTTAGGACAGGGGAGGGCCGGGGAGCTGTTTTTT.